One sample yielded the 29 T cell receptor beta chains listed below, sequenced in a study of response to subunit inactivated influenza vaccine. TCRdb ran MiXCR on the RT-PCR reads and lists one entry per CDR3 protein. The table has around 600,000 distinct CDR3 sequences, about 11% seen once; the top ten hold 9.5% to 11%. This sample also belongs to another study, concerning T cells expressing NK-cell markers. That paper states: Libraries used 5'RACE template switching adding universal primer site and UMIs.

Source: PBMCs from blood, taken on the day of vaccination. Receptors originate from a man in his fifties who received an inactivated influenza vaccine.

The J gene is TRBJ2-2, the V gene TRBV12-3 or TRBV12-4, with D perhaps matching TRBD2 (5 bases). Trimming removed 1 base at V and 7 bases at J, with 10 bases between. The CDR3 runs 14 residues. The CDR3 bases are TGTGCCAGCAGTTTAGGGGGTGGAGGCGGGGAGCTGTTTTTT. It yields the protein CASSLGGGGGELFF.

This clonotype was recorded at least ten times. V and J are TRBV7-2 and TRBJ1-2; the D is unclear. CDR3 length: 15 amino acids. Germline lookup yields CDR1 SGHTA and CDR2 FQGNSA. V lost 1 base to trimming and J lost 0 bases, with 9 bases between them. The CDR3 reads CASSLEAITNYGYTF. CDR3 nucleotide sequence: TGTGCCAGCAGCTTAGAGGCCATCACTAACTATGGCTACACCTTC.

The rearrangement joins TRBV29-1 to TRBJ2-2; 10 bases fit TRBD2. The ends lost 4 bases at V and 0 bases at J; junction bases unmatched: 2. The CDR3 loop spans 15 amino acids. Germline values: CDR1 SQVTM, CDR2 ANQGSEA. CDR3: CSVASGSANTGELFF. CDR3 nucleotides: TGCAGCGTTGCTAGCGGGAGCGCGAACACCGGGGAGCTGTTTTTT.

This clonotype was recorded a few times. The chain joins TRBV19 to TRBJ2-6; no definite D call. Germline CDR1 reads LNHDA; CDR2 reads SQIVND (reference sequence). The CDR3 runs to 18 residues. The V end was cut by 0 bases, the J end by 0 bases, with 12 bases between. This chain's CDR3 is CASSIDASSSSGANVLTF. Written as DNA, the CDR3 is TGTGCCAGTAGTATAGACGCGAGCTCGAGCTCTGGGGCCAACGTCCTGACTTTC.

For this clonotype: Germline and junction disagree at one end, which may indicate a read error. The chain employs TRBV24-1 and TRBJ2-2; 10 nucleotides agree with TRBD2. This CDR3 has 12 residues. Germline V gives CDR1 KGHDR, CDR2 SFDVKD. The CDR3 nucleotides read TGTGCCACTGGACTAGCGGCCGGCGAGCTGTTTTTT. Protein product: CATGLAAGELFF.

Points on this clonotype: The junction differs from germline at one of its ends, possibly a read error. The chain is built from TRBV12-3 or TRBV12-4 and TRBJ2-5, with a weak D call TRBD2 (6 bases). The CDR3 sequence is 15 residues long. CDR3 in amino acids: CASTARNGGQGTQYF. CDR3 sequence (DNA): TGTGCCAGCACCGCCCGTAACGGGGGTCAAGGGACCCAGTACTTC.

The chain carries TRBV20-1 and TRBJ2-1; 12 nucleotides agree with TRBD2. There are 17 residues in the CDR3. V trimming: 6 bases; J trimming: 1 base; junction bases outside the gene matches: 10. Germline CDR1 reads DFQATT; CDR2 reads SNEGSKA (reference sequence). The CDR3, as DNA: TGCAGTGCAAAGACTAGCGGGGGACTAGCTTCCTACAATGAGCAGTTCTTC. Its translation is CSAKTSGGLASYNEQFF.

The chain employs TRBV11-1 and TRBJ2-1; TRBD2 agrees at 12 bases. The CDR3 is 19 residues long. Germline CDR1 SGHAT, CDR2 FQDESV (reference sequence). V lost 4 bases, J lost 2 bases, and 12 bases stayed unmatched. CDR3 region: CASSSSLSSGRAAYNEQFF. CDR3 nucleotides: TGTGCCAGCAGCTCGTCACTTTCTAGCGGGAGGGCCGCCTACAATGAGCAGTTCTTC.

V and J are TRBV4-3 and TRBJ2-3; D may be TRBD1 (6 bases). Trimming stripped 1 base from V and 2 bases from J, with 16 bases between. The CDR3 spans 17 residues. Germline CDR1 is LGHNA and CDR2 is YSLEER. The CDR3 sequence: CASSQGGGNLITDTQYF. In DNA form, the CDR3 reads TGCGCCAGCAGCCAAGGTGGGGGCAACCTTATCACAGATACGCAGTATTTT.

This clonotype was detected only a few times. The rearrangement uses TRBV7-9 and TRBJ2-1; TRBD1 matches 9 bases. Germline V lookup: CDR1 SEHNR, CDR2 FQNEAQ (reference sequence). This CDR3 has 15 amino acids. The trim removed 5 bases at V and 4 bases at J, leaving 6 bases unmatched. CDR3 in amino acids: CASSKQGAKYNEQFF. The CDR3 DNA sequence: TGTGCCAGCAGCAAACAGGGGGCGAAGTACAATGAGCAGTTCTTC.

This clonotype was seen at least ten times. The DNA for the CDR3 is TGCAGTGCTAGAGACCTTACTAGCTCCGTCGAGACCCAGTACTTC. This encodes CSARDLTSSVETQYF. The genes are TRBV20-1 and TRBJ2-5; D is possibly TRBD2 (6 bases). CDR3 length: 15 residues. Trimming removed 0 bases at V and 5 bases at J, with 16 bases between. CDR1 and CDR2 from the germline V gene are DFQATT and SNEGSKA (reference sequence).

J is TRBJ1-1 and V is TRBV6-2 or TRBV6-3; possible D gene TRBD1, 5 bases. Trimming removed 6 bases at V and 4 bases at J, with 15 bases between. This CDR3 region has 14 residues. The V gene's germline CDR1 is MNHEY and CDR2 SVGEGT. In DNA, the CDR3 is TGTGCCAGCAGGCCATCAGGGATTGGCACTGAAGCTTTCTTT. Translating it yields CASRPSGIGTEAFF.

This clonotype was seen only a few times. This chain connects TRBV2 to TRBJ2-3; D may be TRBD1 (6 bases). The V end lost 3 bases, the J end lost 2 bases, and 15 bases lay between the germline ends. CDR1 SNHLY and CDR2 FYNNEI come from the germline V gene. The CDR3 sequence is 16 residues long. This chain's CDR3 is CASSDPGDATTDTQYF. The CDR3 nucleotides are TGTGCCAGCAGTGATCCAGGGGATGCGACCACAGATACGCAGTATTTT.

The V and J genes are TRBV4-2 and TRBJ2-4; TRBD2 might be the D (6 bases). The CDR3 contains 16 residues. Germline loops: CDR1 LGHNA, CDR2 YNFKEQ. Trimming cost V 3 bases and J 1 base, with 13 bases left between them. CDR3 residues: CASSQVRGTAKNIQYF. The CDR3 DNA reads TGTGCCAGCAGCCAGGTCCGGGGGACGGCCAAAAACATTCAGTACTTC.

This clonotype was recorded a few times. The DNA of the CDR3 is TGCGCCAGCAGCTTGGATGGGACAGGGGCATCAGATACGCAGTATTTT. As protein: CASSLDGTGASDTQYF. The chain carries TRBV5-1 and TRBJ2-3, with 10 bases identical to TRBD1. With V trimmed by 0 bases and J by 4 bases, 5 bases remained unmatched. There are 16 residues in the CDR3. Per the germline V gene, CDR1 is SGHRS and CDR2 is YFSETQ.

This clonotype was detected only a few times. This chain links TRBV6-1 with TRBJ2-2; D perhaps matches TRBD2 (6 bases). CDR3 length: 14 amino acids. V lost 4 bases to trimming and J lost 7 bases, with 13 bases between them. The V gene's germline CDR1 is MNHNS and CDR2 SASEGT. This CDR3 reads CASSGRPGGGELFF. The CDR3 bases are TGTGCCAGCAGTGGCCGTCCCGGGGGCGGGGAGCTGTTTTTT.

This clonotype was seen a few times. The J gene is TRBJ2-3, the V gene TRBV19; 8 positions match TRBD2. The CDR3 spans 17 residues. Germline V gene lookup returns CDR1 LNHDA and CDR2 SQIVND (reference sequence). V dropped 5 bases and J dropped 3; count of bases not matched to a gene: 13. The CDR3 DNA follows: TGTGCCAGTAGTCGTTTGAGTAGCGGGGATCTTACAGATACGCAGTATTTT. The encoded protein is CASSRLSSGDLTDTQYF. Full variable domain (outside the CDR3, taken from reference TRBV19 and TRBJ2-3): DGGITQSPKYLFRKEGQNVTLSCEQNLNHDAMYWYRQDPGQGLRLIYYSQIVNDFQKGDIAEGYSVSREKKESFPLTVTSAQKNPTAFYLCASSRLSSGDLTDTQYFGPGTRLTVL.

The sample holds a few counts of this clonotype. This chain joins TRBV27 and TRBJ2-7; 9 bases agree with TRBD2. This CDR3 region has 14 residues. Germline V gene sequence: CDR1 MNHEY, CDR2 SMNVEV (reference sequence). The ends lost 5 bases at V and 2 bases at J; junction bases unmatched: 4. This chain's CDR3 is CASSTRLAAYEQYF. The DNA for the CDR3 is TGTGCCAGCAGTACCAGACTAGCGGCCTACGAGCAGTACTTC.

In this sample, this clonotype turned up many times. The chain is built from TRBV9 and TRBJ2-1; 9 nucleotides line up with TRBD2. Germline values: CDR1 SGDLS, CDR2 YYNGEE. CDR3 length: 17 amino acids. Germline trimming cut 0 bases from V and 4 bases from J; bases unmatched to any gene: 8. The chain's CDR3 is CASSVGISGRGYNEQFF. The CDR3 DNA follows: TGTGCCAGCAGCGTAGGGATTAGCGGGAGAGGGTACAATGAGCAGTTCTTC. The full variable domain, rest sourced from reference TRBV9 and TRBJ2-1, is DSGVTQTPKHLITATGQRVTLRCSPRSGDLSVYWYQQSLDQGLQFLIQYYNGEERAKGNILERFSAQQFPDLHSELNLSSLELGDSALYFCASSVGISGRGYNEQFFGPGTRLTVL.

This clonotype was seen many times. CDR3 loop: CASSLGVSGFRSYEQYF. In DNA form, the CDR3 reads TGCGCCAGCAGCTTGGGTGTTAGCGGGTTTAGATCCTACGAGCAGTACTTC. The chain carries TRBV5-1 and TRBJ2-7, with TRBD2 matching 7 bases. This CDR3 has 17 residues. Germline V gives CDR1 SGHRS, CDR2 YFSETQ. V trimming: 0 bases; J trimming: 1 base; junction bases outside the gene matches: 10.

The gene calls are TRBV30 and TRBJ2-7; no definite D call. Looked up from germline, CDR1 is GTSNPN and CDR2 is SVGIG (reference sequence). The CDR3 has 14 residues. Trimming removed 5 bases at V and 3 bases at J, with 17 bases between. CDR3 protein: CAWSLPAQIYEQYF. In DNA form, the CDR3 reads TGTGCCTGGTCATTGCCGGCACAGATCTACGAGCAGTACTTC.

V usage is TRBV10-3 and J usage is TRBJ2-7; D might be TRBD1 (6 bases). Trimming pared 10 bases from V and 1 base from J, leaving 14 bases between. CDR1 and CDR2 (germline): ENHRY, SYGVKD. The CDR3 loop spans 13 amino acids. The CDR3 bases are TGTGCCAACGCACAGGGTAGTTCCTACGAGCAGTACTTC. It encodes CANAQGSSYEQYF.

The J gene is TRBJ2-1, the V gene TRBV6-2 or TRBV6-3, with TRBD1 matching 7 bases. The V and J ends lost 7 bases and 4 bases, in that order; junction bases with no gene match: 4. The CDR3 loop spans 13 amino acids. Germline V gives CDR1 MNHEY, CDR2 SVGEGT. The CDR3 sequence: CASKRDSYNEQFF. The CDR3 DNA is TGTGCCAGCAAACGGGACAGTTACAATGAGCAGTTCTTC.

This clonotype was observed a few times. V gene TRBV20-1 combines with J gene TRBJ2-5, with 10 bases matching TRBD2. Looked up from germline, CDR1 is DFQATT and CDR2 is SNEGSKA (reference sequence). With 6 bases clipped from V and 5 bases from J, the junction kept 9 bases outside the gene matches. This CDR3 region has 14 residues. Here the CDR3 DNA reads TGCAGTGCAACCAAGCGGGAGGGCCGCGAGACCCAGTACTTC. Translation gives CSATKREGRETQYF.

This clonotype was seen a few times. V gene TRBV10-3 combines with J gene TRBJ2-3; possible D gene TRBD1, 6 bases. Germline-derived CDR1 and CDR2 are ENHRY and SYGVKD. CDR3 length: 14 amino acids. Trimming left V 2 bases short and J 2 bases short, with 8 bases between. CDR3 nucleotides: TGTGCCATCAGTGAGGGACAGATCACAGATACGCAGTATTTT. Its translation is CAISEGQITDTQYF.

At least ten counts were recorded for this clonotype. The genes are TRBV7-9 and TRBJ2-1; possible D gene TRBD2, 6 bases. The CDR3 runs to 16 residues. Germline assignment: CDR1 SEHNR and CDR2 FQNEAQ (reference sequence). V lost 5 bases to trimming and J lost 7 bases, with 21 bases between them. CDR3 DNA: TGTGCCAGCAGCCCAAGTGTCGGGCGGGGAGGAAATGAGCAGTTCTTC. Its protein product is CASSPSVGRGGNEQFF.

This chain links TRBV7-8 with TRBJ2-1; TRBD2 agrees at 11 bases. The CDR3 spans 17 residues. Germline CDR1 SGHVS, CDR2 FQNEAQ. J was trimmed by 7 bases and V by 1 base; bases with no gene match: 9. CDR3 protein: CASSLGVAGGPGNEQFF. CDR3 DNA sequence: TGTGCCAGCAGCTTAGGGGTAGCGGGAGGGCCAGGTAATGAGCAGTTCTTC.

The chain couples TRBV4-1 to TRBJ2-3; 7 positions match TRBD2. With V trimmed by 8 bases and J by 5 bases, 13 bases remained unmatched. Germline V lookup: CDR1 MGHRA, CDR2 YSYEKL. There are 15 residues in the CDR3. The CDR3 DNA is TGCGCCAGCGCGACGCTAGCGGCTAAATTAGATACGCAGTATTTT. This translates into CASATLAAKLDTQYF.

This sequence joins TRBV7-2 and TRBJ2-1, with no clear D. Trimming left V 1 base short and J 0 bases short, with 10 bases between. The CDR3 totals 16 residues. Germline V gene data show CDR1 as SGHTA and CDR2 as FQGNSA. This chain's CDR3 is CASSLVANSSYNEQFF. In nucleotides, the CDR3 is TGTGCCAGCAGCTTAGTGGCGAATAGCTCCTACAATGAGCAGTTCTTC.